One T cell receptor beta chain is described in this entry. These data originate in a study of shared clonotypes between healthy human individuals. This table comes from immunoSEQ multiplex PCR, and its TCRdb copy is limited to in-frame clones, with some not included. The sample yields 950,000 to 1,300,000 clones, about 75% seen once. Per the germline V gene, CDR1 is MNHNY and CDR2 is SVGAGI (reference sequence). CDR3 size: 15 residues. The V and J ends lost 4 bases and 5 bases respectively, with 17 bases between them. What was sequenced was memory CD4+ T cells sorted from blood. Subset meaning: CD45RA-negative fraction. This rearrangement joins TRBV6-6 to TRBJ1-1; the D gene is possibly TRBD1 (5 bases). The TCR comes from a young man in good health. The CDR3 is CASSSLIGGGTEAFF. In nucleotides, the CDR3 is TGTGCCAGCAGTTCACTCATTGGGGGTGGTACTGAAGCTTTCTTT.